The clone carrying this T cell receptor (beta chain) was seen ten or more times. No antigen is known for it. The CDR3 spans 14 residues. The germline V gene has CDR1 PRHDT and CDR2 FYEKMQ (reference sequence). V was trimmed by 5 bases and J by 2 bases, leaving 12 bases between them. This sample was taken from a study of T cells in Graves' hyperthyroidism and ophthalmopathy. Study-wide points: Ophthalmopathy got predicted by the model a median roughly 6.4 months before its onset. From stable hyperthyroidism, ophthalmopathy was separated by a 13 V-J model.

Using RNA transcripts as the source, TCR beta CDR3 regions were amplified. An initial round of RT-PCR targeting the TCR CDR3 relied on the HTBI primer set. TCRdb called the multiplex PCR reads again in MiXCR, with one record for every CDR3 protein. The sample shows hundreds of thousands of distinct CDR3 sequences, roughly 15% of them seen only once. Input material: blood. This receptor was identified in a young woman with Graves' hyperthyroidism. V gene TRBV13 combines with J gene TRBJ2-5; D might be TRBD1 (5 bases). Here the CDR3 DNA reads TGTGCCAGCAGCACCCGCGCAGGGCAAGAGACCCAGTACTTC. Its translation is CASSTRAGQETQYF.